What follows is one TCR beta chain and its context. Cohort 3 recovered donors had two negative PCRs, clearance, or symptom resolution. This record comes from a study of blood T cell repertoires in COVID-19. Study-level background: Specimens from acute and convalescent COVID-19 originated in the United States, Italy and Spain.

The CDR3 sequence is 15 residues long. With V trimmed by 5 bases and J by 5 bases, 10 bases remained unmatched. CDR1 SGHDN and CDR2 FVKESK come from the germline V gene. Original methodology: By means of reference gene primer amplification, nucleated cell counts were estimated. Produced via immunoSEQ multiplex PCR; TCRdb's table is partial and in-frame only. V and J calls and clone size come straight from that table; D and trimming were deduced from the DNA. The table has about 190,000 clones, about 72% seen once. Sequencing was performed on PBMCs or T cells enriched from blood (not recorded which). The chain recombines TRBV14 with TRBJ2-5; TRBD1 aligns across 8 bases. The source is a woman in her forties or fifties who had recovered from COVID-19. For the CDR3, the DNA is TGTGCCAGCAGCTACCGGGACAGGCGACGCGAGACCCAGTACTTC. Protein product: CASSYRDRRRETQYF. The whole variable domain, filled in from reference TRBV14 and TRBJ2-5, reads EAGVTQFPSHSVIEKGQTVTLRCDPISGHDNLYWYRRVMGKEIKFLLHFVKESKQDESGMPNNRFLAERTGGTYSTLKVQPAELEDSGVYFCASSYRDRRRETQYFGPGTRLLVL.